A single sample is the source of the 23 T cell receptor beta chains below, sequenced in a study of Ad26.COV2.S vaccination and SARS-CoV-2 variants. Using immunoSEQ multiplex PCR, the repertoire was profiled, and TCRdb retains in-frame clones only, with some absent. Here the sample spans some 640,000 clones, around 90% being singletons. Stated treatment: some 20 received Ad26.COV2.S at low or high dose, single or two shots; 5 received placebo; per-sample allocation not given. Each sample was drawn 63 days after the first injection (of vaccine or placebo). Sequenced material: peripheral blood, taken in a trial of Ad26.COV2.S vaccine versus placebo. The receptors originated from a person aged 18 to 65 who received the Ad26.COV2.S COVID-19 vaccine or a placebo.

The chain is built from TRBV15 and TRBJ1-5, with D possibly matching TRBD1 (6 bases). The CDR3 has 15 residues. Germline V lookup: CDR1 LNHNV, CDR2 YYDKDF (reference sequence). Trimming stripped 0 bases from V and 7 bases from J, with 13 bases between. The CDR3 spells CATSRDRGRWQPQHF. In DNA, the CDR3 is TGTGCCACCAGCAGAGATCGGGGGCGGTGGCAGCCCCAGCATTTT.

This clone was counted only a few times. The rearrangement joins TRBV15 to TRBJ1-2; D is unresolved. Germline V CDR1 and CDR2: LNHNV, YYDKDF (reference sequence). Trimming stripped 2 bases from V and 7 bases from J, with 17 bases between. This CDR3 has 15 amino acids. The CDR3: CATSRSIDGVGGYTF. The CDR3 DNA sequence: TGTGCCACCAGCAGATCCATCGACGGGGTGGGTGGCTACACCTTC.

The chain recombines TRBV18 with TRBJ1-4; TRBD1 aligns across 8 bases. In germline, CDR1 is KGHSH, CDR2 LQKENI. V dropped 6 bases and J dropped 6; count of bases not matched to a gene: 3. This CDR3 spans 13 amino acids. CDR3 region: CASSADRDEKLFF. CDR3 nucleotide sequence: TGTGCCAGCTCGGCGGACAGGGATGAAAAACTGTTTTTT.

The rearrangement joins TRBV14 to TRBJ1-1; D unclear. CDR3 length: 13 amino acids. Trimming removed 5 bases from V and 0 bases from J, with 7 bases in between. Germline CDR1 is SGHDN and CDR2 is FVKESK. The CDR3 sequence: CASSEWLNTEAFF. The DNA for the CDR3 is TGTGCCAGCAGCGAATGGCTGAACACTGAAGCTTTCTTT.

The CDR3 DNA reads TGTGCCAGCAGCGCCCGAGGGGGAAGGGGACTAGCTCGTAATTGGAACGAGCAGTACTTC. It translates to CASSARGGRGLARNWNEQYF. This chain uses TRBV9 with TRBJ2-7; 9 positions match TRBD2. With V trimmed by 3 bases and J by 5 bases, 24 bases remained unmatched. The CDR3 runs 20 residues. Looked up from germline, CDR1 is SGDLS and CDR2 is YYNGEE.

This clone was picked up one time. The chain recombines TRBV29-1 with TRBJ2-1; D not resolved. V dropped 3 bases and J dropped 0 bases, with 9 bases sitting between them. The CDR3 runs to 14 residues. Germline V gene data show CDR1 as SQVTM and CDR2 as ANQGSEA. This chain's CDR3 is CSVDQESSYNEQFF. CDR3 sequence (DNA): TGCAGCGTTGACCAGGAAAGCTCCTACAATGAGCAGTTCTTC.

Of note for this clone: The same CDR3 can be traced to other DNA sequences in this sample. V usage is TRBV5-1 and J usage is TRBJ2-5; tentative D call: TRBD2 (5 bases). Germline CDR1 SGHRS, CDR2 YFSETQ. V was clipped by 4 bases and J by 5 bases, with 15 bases between them. The CDR3 spans 14 residues. The CDR3 sequence is CASSPTRPQETQYF. In DNA form, the CDR3 reads TGCGCCAGCAGCCCCACTAGGCCCCAGGAGACCCAGTACTTC.

The chain combines TRBV24-1 with TRBJ1-1; no definite D call. Per germline, CDR1 KGHDR and CDR2 SFDVKD. There are 14 residues in the CDR3. Trimming stripped 5 bases from V and 11 bases from J, with 20 bases between. The CDR3 region has the DNA TGTGCCACCAGTGGGCAGGTCCACCACCGGAGGGCTTTCTTT. This translates into CATSGQVHHRRAFF.

The chain joins TRBV3-1 (or the pseudogene TRBV3-2) to TRBJ2-5; no reliable D call. The V end was cut by 8 bases, the J end by 1 base, with 8 bases between. Germline-derived CDR1 and CDR2 are LGHDT and YNNKEL (reference sequence). CDR3 size: 12 residues. The CDR3, as DNA: TGTGCCAGCGGACGAATCCAAGAGACCCAGTACTTC. It encodes CASGRIQETQYF.

The rearrangement joins TRBV5-8 to TRBJ1-6, with D perhaps matching TRBD1 (6 bases). The germline V gene has CDR1 SGHTS and CDR2 YDEGEE. V gave up 3 bases and J gave up 9 bases, with 10 bases separating them. This CDR3 spans 13 amino acids. CDR3 coding DNA: TGTGCCAGCAGCTCATCGGACAGTTCACCCCTCCACTTT. Translation gives CASSSSDSSPLHF. Filled out from reference TRBV5-8 and TRBJ1-6, the complete variable domain reads EAGVTQSPTHLIKTRGQQATLRCSPISGHTSVYWYQQALGLGLQFLLWYDEGEERNRGNFPPRFSGRQFPNYSSELNVNALELEDSALYLCASSSSDSSPLHFGNGTRLTVT.

This clone was found once. The V gene is TRBV2, the J gene TRBJ1-4; no clear D gene. CDR1 is SNHLY and CDR2 is FYNNEI in the germline V gene. V lost 4 bases and J 4 bases, leaving 10 bases between the germline ends. The CDR3 is 14 residues long. The CDR3 bases are TGTGCCAGCAGTGTAAGCCCGATTAATGAAAAACTGTTTTTT. The encoded protein is CASSVSPINEKLFF.

V and J are TRBV5-1 and TRBJ2-2, with 14 bases matching TRBD2. Germline loops: CDR1 SGHRS, CDR2 YFSETQ. The CDR3 totals 18 residues. The V and J ends lost 4 bases and 5 bases, in that order; junction bases with no gene match: 10. CDR3 sequence: CASSITGLAGEETGELFF. CDR3 DNA sequence: TGCGCCAGCAGCATAACGGGACTAGCGGGAGAAGAAACCGGGGAGCTGTTTTTT.

This clone appeared a single time. The chain links TRBV5-1 to TRBJ2-3; 9 nucleotides agree with TRBD2. Germline CDR1 reads SGHRS; CDR2 reads YFSETQ. The J segment lost 6 bases and the V segment lost 4 bases, leaving 9 bases of the junction unmatched. The CDR3 consists of 15 residues. CDR3 residues: CASSPGSGGADTQYF. DNA of the CDR3: TGCGCCAGCAGCCCAGGTAGCGGGGGAGCCGATACGCAGTATTTT.

This clone has just one count. This rearrangement joins TRBV6-1 to TRBJ2-7; 7 positions agree with TRBD1. Germline loops: CDR1 MNHNS, CDR2 SASEGT. The J segment lost 2 bases and the V segment lost 2 bases, leaving 3 bases of the junction unmatched. The CDR3 is 14 amino acids. CDR3 bases: TGTGCCAGCAGTGAACAGGGGGTTACCTACGAGCAGTACTTC. It encodes CASSEQGVTYEQYF.

Regarding this clone: An end of the junction differs from the germline gene, which may be a read error. The V call is TRBV7-7, the J call TRBJ2-7; D perhaps matches TRBD2 (5 bases). In germline, CDR1 is SSHAT, CDR2 FNYEAQ (reference sequence). This CDR3 is built from 13 residues. CDR3 region: CASSLDHSGEQYF. The CDR3, as DNA: TGTGCTAGCAGCTTGGACCATTCGGGGGAGCAGTACTTC.

With respect to this clone: At the DNA level, this CDR3 is encoded by other sequences in the same sample as well. The chain employs TRBV7-9 and TRBJ1-1; the D is unclear. V was pared by 1 base and J by 5 bases, with 5 bases between. The CDR3 covers 12 residues. The germline CDR1 and CDR2 sequences are SEHNR and FQNEAQ (reference sequence). Here the CDR3 reads CASSLGATEAFF. Written as DNA, the CDR3 is TGTGCCAGCAGCTTAGGGGCAACTGAAGCTTTCTTT.

This chain connects TRBV4-2 to TRBJ1-1; no definite D call. Per the germline V gene, CDR1 is LGHNA and CDR2 is YNFKEQ. The CDR3 is 14 residues long. V was clipped by 0 bases and J by 6 bases, with 11 bases between them. CDR3 nucleotide sequence: TGTGCCAGCAGCCAAGATGACGGGCGGGCTGAAGCTTTCTTT. Its protein product is CASSQDDGRAEAFF.

The chain recombines TRBV6-5 with TRBJ1-1; maybe TRBD1 (6 bases). The CDR3 consists of 15 residues. Per the germline V gene, CDR1 is MNHEY and CDR2 is SVGAGI. The V gene lost 4 bases and the J gene lost 1 base, with 13 bases spanning the gap. The CDR3 region has the DNA TGTGCCAGCAGTTTCGTTGGACAGCCGAACACTGAAGCTTTCTTT. As protein: CASSFVGQPNTEAFF.

The chain uses TRBV7-8 and TRBJ1-5; a weak D match, TRBD1 (5 bases). The V gene's germline CDR1 is SGHVS and CDR2 FQNEAQ. Trimming shortened V by 5 bases and J by 6 bases, and 17 bases separated the two germline ends. The CDR3 consists of 15 residues. CDR3 region: CASSPSLTVGQPQHF. Written as DNA, the CDR3 is TGTGCCAGCAGCCCCTCTTTGACAGTCGGTCAGCCCCAGCATTTT.

The rearrangement uses TRBV7-2 and TRBJ1-2; maybe TRBD1 (6 bases). CDR1 and CDR2 from the germline V gene are SGHTA and FQGNSA. Trimming stripped 8 bases from V and 6 bases from J, with 28 bases between. The CDR3 consists of 17 residues. The CDR3 bases are TGTGCCAGCCTAACCGAACCGTGGTCCCGGGACACTGATGGCTACACCTTC. This sequence encodes CASLTEPWSRDTDGYTF.

This chain uses TRBV6-5 with TRBJ1-2; D call uncertain. Germline CDR1 reads MNHEY; CDR2 reads SVGAGI. The CDR3 is 12 residues long. Between the trimmed V and J ends, which lost 4 bases and 9 bases, there was a span of 12 bases. DNA of the CDR3: TGTGCCAGCAGTTCCTCAGACAACAGCTACACCTTC. It yields the protein CASSSSDNSYTF.

The V and J genes are TRBV13 and TRBJ2-3; D is uncertain. The germline V gene has CDR1 PRHDT and CDR2 FYEKMQ (reference sequence). Trimming pared 8 bases from V and 2 bases from J, leaving 5 bases between. The CDR3 extends over 11 amino acids. The CDR3 DNA reads TGTGCCAGCCGATCCACAGATACGCAGTATTTT. It translates to CASRSTDTQYF.

This clone was observed a handful of times. The chain recombines TRBV4-2 with TRBJ1-5; maybe TRBD1 (6 bases). Germline values: CDR1 LGHNA, CDR2 YNFKEQ. CDR3 length: 13 residues. V lost 2 bases and J 5 bases, leaving 7 bases between the germline ends. The CDR3: CASSQQGHQPQHF. CDR3 nucleotide sequence: TGTGCCAGCAGCCAACAGGGGCATCAGCCCCAGCATTTT.